The source of this T cell receptor (beta chain) is a study of beta chain features in type 1 diabetes. Study-wide points: Shortening of TCRB CDR3s, moderate but significant, appeared in all four CD4+ subsets of Type 1 diabetes patients. Among patients, naive, central memory and Treg TCRB repertoires appeared more similar than among healthy donors. Type 1 diabetes patients showed fewer insertions and more deletions at VDJ junctions.

This clone occurred a few times. Its cognate antigen is unknown. Sorting of CD4+ naive, central memory, regulatory and stem cell-like memory cells was performed via CD45RO/CCR7/CD25/CD127/CD95/CD27. The investigators reverse transcribed all of the isolated RNA, so they sequenced expressed TCRB transcripts. Libraries were prepared by immunoSEQ multiplex PCR; TCRdb keeps only in-frame clonotypes and omits some of them. The table shows hundreds of thousands of clones, with roughly 12% occurring only once. The ends were cut back, 5 bases at V and 0 bases at J, with 17 bases in the middle. Germline lookup yields CDR1 SQVTM and CDR2 ANQGSEA. This CDR3 is 16 amino acids long.

Sequenced sample: naive CD4+ T cells from blood. The source is a man aged 18-30 years with type 1 diabetes. The genes are TRBV29-1 and TRBJ1-3; D is perhaps TRBD1 (5 bases). The CDR3 is CSVLRRGIGSGNTIYF. CDR3 nucleotides: TGCAGCGTTTTGCGTCGGGGGATCGGCTCTGGAAACACCATATATTTT.